Sequencing of this T cell receptor (beta chain) was carried out in a study of T cells after yellow fever vaccination. Study results and caveats: It was the secondary response that reached its peak faster, day 5 versus 15, but it was weaker. Re-detected after boosting: most primary clones, 96% of CD4 and about 89% of CD8.

Making TCR cDNA involved 5'RACE template switching, which added UMIs and a universal primer site. Each CDR3 protein gets one entry after TCRdb re-called the 5' RACE reads with MiXCR. The table shows 180,000 or so distinct CDR3 sequences, with approximately 11% occurring only once. A word on this clonotype: Its cognate antigen is unknown.

This TCR came from a man aged 18 to 30 who received the YFV17D yellow fever vaccine. Sequenced material: CD8+ T cells sorted from PBMCs, taken 15 days after the yellow fever booster vaccination.

CDR3 sequence: CASSQDWGGTTEAFF. CDR3 coding DNA: TGCGCCAGCAGCCAAGATTGGGGGGGGACCACTGAAGCTTTCTTT. This chain connects TRBV4-3 to TRBJ1-1; D perhaps matches TRBD1 (5 bases). CDR1 and CDR2 from the germline V gene are LGHNA and YSLEER. Between the trimmed V and J ends, which lost 0 bases and 4 bases, there was a span of 12 bases. The CDR3 totals 15 residues.